This is a list of T cell receptor beta chains from one sample in a study of shared clonotypes between healthy human individuals. The repertoire was sequenced with immunoSEQ multiplex PCR; TCRdb's copy has only in-frame clones and lacks some. The sample yields 2,100,000 or so clones, almost 96% seen once. The sample comprised naive CD4+ T cells sorted from blood. These receptors were obtained from a man between 18 and 35 years old in good health. The CDR3 runs from the conserved cysteine through the conserved F or W. The order of the fields is J gene, V gene, clone size, D gene, CDR3 length, CDR3 DNA, CDR3 protein. D genes are given only for firm matches. Not all rows give a size; the values are once, few, many and, for expanded clones, a class.

TRBJ2-7	TRBV6-5	.	.	15	TGTGCCAGCAGTTTCCTTCGGACATCTTCCTACGAGCAGTACTTC	CASSFLRTSSYEQYF
TRBJ1-1	TRBV6-5	.	TRBD1	14	TGTGCCAGCAGAATGACAGGGGTGGGGGGTGAAGCTTTCTTT	CASRMTGVGGEAFF
TRBJ2-1	TRBV5-1	.	.	12	TGCGCCAGCAGCTTGAGTTCCAATGAGCAGTTCTTC	CASSLSSNEQFF
TRBJ2-2	TRBV10-3	.	.	14	TGTGCCATCAGTACCGAACTAGCCTCCGGGGAGCTGTTTTTT	CAISTELASGELFF
TRBJ2-7	TRBV2	.	.	12	TGTGCCAGCAGTGACCGAAGCTACGAGCAGTACTTC	CASSDRSYEQYF
TRBJ2-1	TRBV4-3	.	.	16	TGCGCCAGCAGCCAAGGAAAAACTACTGAAGCCAATGAGCAGTTCTTC	CASSQGKTTEANEQFF
TRBJ2-7	TRBV6-6	.	TRBD1	14	TGTGCCAGCAGAGGGGGACAGGGGGCCTACGAGCAGTACTTC	CASRGGQGAYEQYF
TRBJ2-1	TRBV27	.	.	14	TGTGCCAGCAGTCTCGGGACTTCCTACAATGAGCAGTTCTTC	CASSLGTSYNEQFF
TRBJ2-2	TRBV11-2	once	TRBD2	15	TGTGCCAGCAGCCACGGACTAGCGTTTTACGGGGAGCTGTTTTTT	CASSHGLAFYGELFF
TRBJ2-4	TRBV7-2	.	TRBD1	16	TGTGCCAGCAGCTTAGAGGGGGCCGGGGCCAAAAACATTCAGTACTTC	CASSLEGAGAKNIQYF
TRBJ2-4	TRBV7-2	.	.	14	TGTGCCAGCAGCGCAGGGACAGCCAAAAACATTCAGTACTTC	CASSAGTAKNIQYF
TRBJ1-2	TRBV18	.	.	15	TGTGCCAGCTCACCACCGGTGCCAGATAACTATGGCTACACCTTC	CASSPPVPDNYGYTF
TRBJ2-7	TRBV5-1	.	.	13	TGCGCCAGCAGCTTCAAGGGACCCTACGAGCAGTACTTC	CASSFKGPYEQYF
TRBJ1-6	TRBV6-4	.	.	14	TGTGCCAGCAGTGGAGAGGGGGGTCAATCACCCCTCCACTTT	CASSGEGGQSPLHF
TRBJ2-3	TRBV5-1	.	TRBD2	14	TGCGCCAGCAGCCGACTAGCGGGAGCAGATACGCAGTATTTT	CASSRLAGADTQYF
TRBJ1-5	TRBV2	.	TRBD1	14	TGTGCCAGCAGTGAAGAAACAGGGGATCAGCCCCAGCATTTT	CASSEETGDQPQHF
TRBJ1-6	TRBV5-1	.	.	18	TGCGCCAGCAGCTTGAGAACAGGTCAAACCAGTCGGAATTCACCCCTCCACTTT	CASSLRTGQTSRNSPLHF
TRBJ2-1	TRBV5-6	once	TRBD1	15	TGTGCCAGCAGCCCCGGGACAGGGCCCCTAAGGGAGCAGTTCTTC	CASSPGTGPLREQFF
TRBJ2-1	TRBV5-4	.	TRBD2	15	TGTGCCAGCAGCTCAGTAGCGGGCTCCTACAATGAGCAGTTCTTC	CASSSVAGSYNEQFF
TRBJ1-2	TRBV11-2	.	.	12	TGTGCCAGCAGCGTACCACCTGGGGGCTACACCTTC	CASSVPPGGYTF
TRBJ2-7	TRBV7-9	.	.	19	TGTGCCAGCAGCCTGTCGGTAGGCGTAGGACGCCGAGGTCCCTACGAGCAGTACTTC	CASSLSVGVGRRGPYEQYF
TRBJ2-7	TRBV5-1	.	.	13	TGCGCCAGCAGATTGGACCCCCCAGGGGAGCAGTACTTC	CASRLDPPGEQYF
TRBJ1-2	TRBV2	.	.	15	TGTGCCAGCCGGGGAGGACTGGATCTCGGCTATGGCTACACCTTC	CASRGGLDLGYGYTF
TRBJ2-3	TRBV11-2	.	TRBD2	15	TGTGCCAGCAGTTCTTCAAGCGGGAGGGAGTATACGCAGTATTTT	CASSSSSGREYTQYF
TRBJ2-7	TRBV18	.	.	14	TGTGCCAGCTCACCGATGGGGCCCCAGGGCGAGCAGTACTTC	CASSPMGPQGEQYF
TRBJ2-7	TRBV7-9	.	TRBD2	15	TGTGCCAGCAGCAGGGGCCTAGCGGGATCCTACGAGCAGTACTTC	CASSRGLAGSYEQYF
TRBJ1-1	TRBV10-1	.	.	14	TGCGCCAGCAGGGCTTCTTGGGGGGACACTGAAGCTTTCTTT	CASRASWGDTEAFF
TRBJ2-7	TRBV5-6	.	.	11	TGTGCCAGCAGCTTCAGCGGCGAGCAGTACTTC	CASSFSGEQYF
TRBJ1-1	TRBV6-4	.	TRBD1	13	TGTGCCAGCAGTGCAGGGGGTGGCACTGAAGCTTTCTTT	CASSAGGGTEAFF